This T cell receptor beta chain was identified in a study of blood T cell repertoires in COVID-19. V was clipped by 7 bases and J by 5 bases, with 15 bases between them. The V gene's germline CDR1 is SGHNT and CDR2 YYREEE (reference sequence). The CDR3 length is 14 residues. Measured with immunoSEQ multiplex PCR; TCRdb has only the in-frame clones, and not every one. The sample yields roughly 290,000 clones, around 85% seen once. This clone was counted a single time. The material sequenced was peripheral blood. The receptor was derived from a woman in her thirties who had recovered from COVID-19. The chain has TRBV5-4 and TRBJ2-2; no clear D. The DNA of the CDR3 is TGTGCCAGCGGAGAACTTGACGAAACCGGGGAGCTGTTTTTT. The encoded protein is CASGELDETGELFF.